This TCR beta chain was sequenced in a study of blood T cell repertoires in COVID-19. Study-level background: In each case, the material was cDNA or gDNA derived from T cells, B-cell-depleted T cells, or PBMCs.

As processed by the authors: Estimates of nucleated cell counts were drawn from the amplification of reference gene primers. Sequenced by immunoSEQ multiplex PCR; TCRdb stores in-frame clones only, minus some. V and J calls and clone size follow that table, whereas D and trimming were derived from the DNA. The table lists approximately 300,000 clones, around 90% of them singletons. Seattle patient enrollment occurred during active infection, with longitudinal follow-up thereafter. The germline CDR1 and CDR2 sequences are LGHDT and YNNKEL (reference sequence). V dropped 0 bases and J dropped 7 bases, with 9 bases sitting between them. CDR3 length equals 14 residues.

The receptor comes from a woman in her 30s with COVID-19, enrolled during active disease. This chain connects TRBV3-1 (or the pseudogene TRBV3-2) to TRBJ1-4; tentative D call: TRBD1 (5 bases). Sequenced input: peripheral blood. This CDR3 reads CASSQDGGSEKLFF. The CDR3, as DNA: TGTGCCAGCAGCCAAGACGGGGGTAGTGAAAAACTGTTTTTT.